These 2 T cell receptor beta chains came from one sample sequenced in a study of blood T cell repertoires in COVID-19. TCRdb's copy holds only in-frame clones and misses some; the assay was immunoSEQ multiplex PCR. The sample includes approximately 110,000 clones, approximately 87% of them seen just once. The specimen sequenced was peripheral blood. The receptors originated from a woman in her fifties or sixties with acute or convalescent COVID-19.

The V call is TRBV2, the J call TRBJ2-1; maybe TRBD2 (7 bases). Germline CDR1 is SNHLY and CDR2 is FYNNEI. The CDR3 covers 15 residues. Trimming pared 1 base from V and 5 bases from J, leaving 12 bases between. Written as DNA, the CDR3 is TGTGCCAGCAGTGAAGTCGGGGGGCCCCACAATGAGCAGTTCTTC. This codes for CASSEVGGPHNEQFF.

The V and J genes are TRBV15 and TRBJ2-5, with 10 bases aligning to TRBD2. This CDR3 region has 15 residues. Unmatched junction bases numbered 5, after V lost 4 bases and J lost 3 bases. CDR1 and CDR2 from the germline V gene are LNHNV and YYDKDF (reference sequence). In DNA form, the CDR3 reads TGTGCCACCAGCATGCGAAGCGGGAGGGAAGAGACCCAGTACTTC. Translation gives CATSMRSGREETQYF.